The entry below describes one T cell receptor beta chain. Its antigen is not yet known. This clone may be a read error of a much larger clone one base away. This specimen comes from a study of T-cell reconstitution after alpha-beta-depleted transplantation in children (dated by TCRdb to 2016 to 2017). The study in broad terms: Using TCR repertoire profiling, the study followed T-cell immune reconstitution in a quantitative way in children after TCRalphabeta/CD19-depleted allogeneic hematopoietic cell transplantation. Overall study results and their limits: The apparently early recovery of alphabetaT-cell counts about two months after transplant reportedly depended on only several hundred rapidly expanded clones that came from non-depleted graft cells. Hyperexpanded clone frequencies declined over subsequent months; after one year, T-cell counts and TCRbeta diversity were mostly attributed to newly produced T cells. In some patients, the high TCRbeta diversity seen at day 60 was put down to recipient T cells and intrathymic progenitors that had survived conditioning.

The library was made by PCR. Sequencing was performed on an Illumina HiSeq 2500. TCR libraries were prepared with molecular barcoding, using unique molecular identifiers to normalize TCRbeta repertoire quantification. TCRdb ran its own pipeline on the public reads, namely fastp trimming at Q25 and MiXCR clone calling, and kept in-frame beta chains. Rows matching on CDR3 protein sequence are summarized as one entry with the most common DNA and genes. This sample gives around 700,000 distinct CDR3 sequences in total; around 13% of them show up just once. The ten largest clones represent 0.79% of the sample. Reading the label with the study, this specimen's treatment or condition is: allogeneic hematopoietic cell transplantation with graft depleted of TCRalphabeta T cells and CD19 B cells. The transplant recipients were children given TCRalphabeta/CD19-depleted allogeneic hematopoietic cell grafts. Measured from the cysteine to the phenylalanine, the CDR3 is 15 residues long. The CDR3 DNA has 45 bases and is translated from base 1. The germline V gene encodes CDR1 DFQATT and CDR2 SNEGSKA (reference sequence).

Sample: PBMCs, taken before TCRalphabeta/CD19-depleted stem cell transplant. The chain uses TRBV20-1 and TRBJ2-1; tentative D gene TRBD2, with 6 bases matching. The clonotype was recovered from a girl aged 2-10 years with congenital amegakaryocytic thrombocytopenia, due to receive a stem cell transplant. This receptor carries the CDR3 CCARDLGGVYNEQFF. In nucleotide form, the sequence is TGCTGTGCTAGAGATCTGGGCGGGGTTTACAATGAGCAGTTCTTC.